The 11 T cell receptor beta chains below were found in one sample sequenced in a study of blood T cell repertoires in COVID-19. Assay: immunoSEQ multiplex PCR; the TCRdb copy retains only in-frame clones and omits some. Of about 400,000 clones in the sample, around nine tenths are singletons; the top ten hold roughly 0.97%. The specimen sequenced was PBMCs or T cells enriched from blood (not recorded which). Source of these receptors: a woman aged 25 to 39 with acute COVID-19.

The rearrangement joins TRBV28 to TRBJ1-2, with a tentative D call TRBD1 (6 bases). Germline V gives CDR1 MDHEN, CDR2 SYDVKM. The V end was cut by 10 bases, the J end by 8 bases, with 17 bases between. This CDR3 is built from 12 residues. CDR3 DNA sequence: TGTGCCATCAACGGACAGTGGCGCGGCTACACCTTC. This translates into CAINGQWRGYTF.

This chain links TRBV19 with TRBJ2-1, with D possibly being TRBD1 (7 bases). CDR1 and CDR2 from the germline V gene are LNHDA and SQIVND (reference sequence). The length of the CDR3 is 14 residues. The V and J ends lost 5 bases and 9 bases respectively, with 17 bases between them. The CDR3 DNA reads as TGTGCCAGTAGTTTACCACAGGGGAGGAGTGAGCAGTTCTTC. This codes for CASSLPQGRSEQFF. The full variable domain, in which reference TRBV19 and TRBJ2-1 provide the parts outside the CDR3, is DGGITQSPKYLFRKEGQNVTLSCEQNLNHDAMYWYRQDPGQGLRLIYYSQIVNDFQKGDIAEGYSVSREKKESFPLTVTSAQKNPTAFYLCASSLPQGRSEQFFGPGTRLTVL.

The chain carries TRBV20-1 and TRBJ2-7, with D possibly matching TRBD1 (6 bases). CDR1 and CDR2 from the germline V gene are DFQATT and SNEGSKA (reference sequence). The CDR3 totals 13 residues. V dropped 3 bases and J dropped 3 bases, with 12 bases sitting between them. CDR3 sequence reads: CSASGDTHYEQYF. CDR3 DNA sequence: TGCAGTGCTAGTGGGGACACACACTACGAGCAGTACTTC.

This chain uses TRBV20-1 with TRBJ2-1; D call uncertain. Per germline, CDR1 DFQATT and CDR2 SNEGSKA (reference sequence). The CDR3 covers 14 residues. Trimming took off 7 bases at V and 0 bases at J, with 13 bases between the two ends. In DNA, the CDR3 is TGCAGTGTTAGTCCAGGAAGCTCCTACAATGAGCAGTTCTTC. The encoded protein is CSVSPGSSYNEQFF.

CDR3: CASSQGLPGRGPNEQFF. The CDR3 DNA is TGTGCCAGCAGCCAGGGGTTGCCGGGCAGGGGCCCCAATGAGCAGTTCTTC. The chain joins TRBV3-1 (or the pseudogene TRBV3-2) to TRBJ2-1, with D perhaps TRBD1 (6 bases). The germline CDR1 and CDR2 sequences are LGHDT and YNNKEL (reference sequence). The CDR3 contains 17 residues. The V end lost 3 bases, the J end lost 6 bases, and 21 bases lay between the germline ends.

The V call is TRBV6-2 or TRBV6-3, the J call TRBJ1-2, with D uncertain. This CDR3 contains 14 residues. Germline V gene data show CDR1 as MNHEY and CDR2 as SVGEGT. The germline V and J ends were trimmed by 2 bases and 2 bases, with 9 bases remaining between them. CDR3 sequence: CASSYARRNYGYTF. CDR3 DNA sequence: TGTGCCAGCAGTTACGCTCGCAGGAACTATGGCTACACCTTC.

The chain uses TRBV5-1 and TRBJ1-5; 7 bases agree with TRBD1. The V gene end was trimmed by 0 bases and the J gene end by 4 bases; junction bases not matched to a gene: 4. Germline CDR1 and CDR2: SGHRS and YFSETQ. This CDR3 comprises 15 residues. The CDR3 DNA reads TGCGCCAGCAGCTTGGGCGGGACAGAGAATCAGCCCCAGCATTTT. Its protein product is CASSLGGTENQPQHF.

The J gene is TRBJ2-7, the V gene TRBV10-3, with 8 bases matching TRBD2. The CDR3 has 14 amino acids. Losses at the gene ends were 4 bases for V and 0 bases for J; bases not matched to a gene: 2. The germline V gene has CDR1 ENHRY and CDR2 SYGVKD. The CDR3 nucleotides are TGTGCCATCAGTGTCAGCGGGAGCTCCTACGAGCAGTACTTC. This encodes CAISVSGSSYEQYF.

This chain joins TRBV29-1 and TRBJ1-4; the D gene is possibly TRBD1 (5 bases). V shed 4 bases and J shed 7 bases, with 19 bases lying between them. In germline, CDR1 is SQVTM, CDR2 ANQGSEA. The CDR3 has 15 residues. CDR3 sequence: CSVGALRGGGEKLFF. The DNA for the CDR3 is TGCAGCGTTGGCGCGCTTCGGGGGGGAGGTGAAAAACTGTTTTTT. Filled out from reference TRBV29-1 and TRBJ1-4, the complete variable domain reads SAVISQKPSRDICQRGTSLTIQCQVDSQVTMMFWYRQQPGQSLTLIATANQGSEATYESGFVIDKFPISRPNLTFSTLTVSNMSPEDSSIYLCSVGALRGGGEKLFFGSGTQLSVL.

J is TRBJ2-1 and V is TRBV3-1 (or the pseudogene TRBV3-2); TRBD1 matches 8 bases. The CDR3 contains 15 residues. V lost 10 bases and J lost 1; bases outside the gene matches: 9. CDR1 is LGHDT, CDR2 YNNKEL, per germline (reference sequence). Here the CDR3 reads CATGDRGNSYNEQFF. CDR3 nucleotides: TGTGCCACCGGCGACAGGGGAAATTCCTACAATGAGCAGTTCTTC.

The CDR3 region is CASQLGVSGGVNEKLFF. CDR3 DNA sequence: TGTGCCAGCCAGCTGGGGGTGTCCGGGGGAGTTAATGAAAAACTGTTTTTT. The rearrangement uses TRBV5-5 and TRBJ1-4; D is possibly TRBD1 (5 bases). The CDR3 contains 17 residues. Looked up from germline, CDR1 is SGHKS and CDR2 is YYEKEE (reference sequence). Trimming took 7 bases from V and 4 from J, leaving 23 bases between them.